Given below is one TCR beta chain in context. The antigen is unknown. Preparation methods for the bulk TCR libraries were those previously described, with listed TCR primers. Each CDR3 protein gets one entry after TCRdb re-called the PCR reads with MiXCR. The sample lists more than 550,000 distinct CDR3 sequences; 25% were seen once. The sample originates from a study of molecular identifiers for immune sequencing clone quantification. Study-level results: It was shown that clones above 20 RNA copies held over 99% of effector molecules, but under 1% in naive cells. Same-barcode identical TCR molecules could make highly expanded clones look smaller than they are.

Sorted cells numbering roughly 19,000 to 1,100,000, with 10%, 30% or 50% RNA, yielded the naive CD8 libraries. With V trimmed by 5 bases and J by 0 bases, 2 bases remained unmatched. The germline CDR1 and CDR2 sequences are MNHEY and SVGEGT. The CDR3 runs 15 residues. This TCR was recovered from a human donor in good health. Some libraries in this study had Jurkat cell RNA spiked in. The chain is built from TRBV6-2 or TRBV6-3 and TRBJ2-3; TRBD1 agrees at 10 bases. Sequencing was done on a sample of naive CD8+ T cells from blood, with Jurkat cell RNA spiked in. As for subset: FACS-sorted CD8+CD4-CCR7+CD45RA+ naive T cells. The DNA of the CDR3 is TGTGCCAGCAGTGGACAGGGGGTTAGCACAGATACGCAGTATTTT. Protein product: CASSGQGVSTDTQYF.